This TCR beta chain was captured in a study of cytomegalovirus exposure and HLA in healthy donors (dated by TCRdb to about 2017). Looking at the study overall: According to an earlier analysis of around 600 of the donors, some 180 million T cells yielded over 90 million unique TCR beta sequences and around 280 Gb of sequence data. Approximately 300 gigabases of sequencing data and around 80 million unique TCR sequences made up an early release that covered over 550 HLA-typed donors. Of the 350 to 400 genotyped donors, approximately 83% fell in the genetic ancestry cluster associated with self-reported Caucasian donors. The study aimed to test whether cataloging public T cell receptors could reveal signatures of past pathogen exposure. The study profiled the T cell repertoires of around 700 subjects by immunosequencing and related them to cytomegalovirus serostatus. In addition to the first cohort of 650 to 800 subjects, a separate validation cohort of 100 to 150 different subjects was used. To predict cytomegalovirus infection status, the study brought together high-throughput TCR immunosequencing, statistical association of individual TCRs with disease status, and machine learning. To study patterns of TCR occurrence, a later analysis re-analyzed previously published TCR beta repertoires from 666 donors and added high-resolution HLA genotyping. In the later analysis, no new phenotypic data were used to find candidate immune exposures; instead, reliance was placed on TCR beta sequences and their occurrence across donors. To decide whether each TCR beta V gene segment behaved as functional or pseudogenic, an earlier analysis of some 600 of the donors relied on high-throughput TCR beta sequencing. Donor age, sex, ethnicity and CMV serostatus were collected together with the repertoire data. Genome-wide SNP genotypes for about 65% of the roughly 670 donors were used in a later genetic analysis, which treated that subset as a discovery cohort. All discovery cohort repertoires had been generated on a single sequencing platform. Class I and class II HLA loci were covered by the typing at four-digit resolution. The number of typed donors differed by locus: roughly 629-640 for A, B, C, DRB1 and DQB1; some 500 for DQA1; some 610 for DPA1; and 450 to 480 for DPB1. A handful of DR-DQ haplotypes were treated as single units for association and clustering because of strong linkage in the cohort. Among some 400 genotyped donors of the cohort, an average of around 240,000 unique TCR beta nucleotide sequences were sequenced per donor, 15% to 20% of them non-productive. Overall study results and their limits: The study gave a list of about 170 TCR beta chains associated with cytomegalovirus. The presence/absence analyses assumed that sequencing depth was roughly uniform across donors, and that assumption may not be true. In an earlier analysis of 587 of the donors, most TCR beta V segments appeared in productive rearrangements about 87% or about 30% of the time, broadly matching IMGT annotations. The 87-base-pair reads could not distinguish some IMGT-functional V segments, including TRBV6-2 and TRBV6-3, so those segments were excluded. According to a later analysis, parvovirus B19, influenza, CMV and Epstein-Barr virus appeared linked to several top co-occurrence clusters. A later analysis associated about 18,000 TCR beta sequences with specific HLA alleles at a false discovery rate of 0.05. A further reported finding was that TCR beta sequences accurately predicted the HLA-A and HLA-B alleles for most subjects in the first cohort. The classifier was reported to diagnose cytomegalovirus status with high specificity and sensitivity in both the original cohort and the validation cohort. The sequencing pipeline was judged likely to have produced a cluster of highly shared sequence variants as a technical artifact. HLA typing was unavailable for some donors at each locus, so association tests used only the typed subset. In a later analysis, most CMV-associated TCR beta chains were found to appear HLA-restricted, with HLA associations seemingly driven largely by CMV exposure. In a later genetic analysis, a missense DCLRE1C variant was associated with V-gene and J-gene trimming of TCR beta chains, and the association was replicated in an independent cohort. In a later analysis, TCR association rates were found to vary across HLA loci, with the most associated TCRs seen for DRB1 alleles and the fewest for HLA-C alleles. Linkage disequilibrium might explain the correlated functional status among segregating V segments, but an unknown experimental factor could not be ruled out. In a later analysis, HLA-associated TCR beta chains were found to be more clonally expanded and to have lower generation probabilities than equally common non-associated chains. Most TCR sequences were seen in very few donors, while some public TCRs were found in many individuals. It was suggested by the authors that the approach could potentially be generalized to other disease states and immunological phenotypes. Because counts were too low, about 18 rarely observed V segments, including chromosome 9 orphons, were excluded from the earlier analysis of several hundred of the donors. Compared with the approximately 600-donor mean, donors in an Asian-associated ancestry cluster had fewer N-insertions in productive TCRs, according to a later genetic analysis. Only TCR beta chains were sequenced in this cohort, and the absence of alpha or paired-chain data limited detectable features. Strong co-occurrence of HLA alleles, especially DR and DQ, made assigning TCR associations to individual alleles difficult. In vitro tests confirmed that a few of the cytomegalovirus-associated TCR beta chains recognize cytomegalovirus antigens. For the cohort, immune exposure information was limited to CMV serostatus.

The CDR3 spans 15 residues, from the cysteine through the phenylalanine. The retained sequence is limited to the CDR3, 45 bases, with the frame set at the first base. V is pared back by 1 base and J by 4 bases, with 13 bases lying between the germline termini. The germline V gene supplies CDR1 SQVTM and CDR2 ANQGSEA. Libraries came from the immunoSEQ multiplex PCR assay. A mixture of 60 forward primers for TCR Vbeta segments and 13 reverse primers for TCR Jbeta segments was used in the multiplex PCR. The CDR3 region of rearranged TCR beta genes was amplified from genomic DNA by a multiplex PCR assay. Amplified TCR beta libraries were sequenced as 87-base-pair reads on the Illumina HiSeq System. In the source study's methods: A later analysis counted 65 million to 90 million unique TCR beta chains across the 600 to 850 repertoires, and 10 million to 12 million of these chains were shared by at least two donors. A nearest-neighbor algorithm error-corrected the raw reads and collapsed the reads into unique sequences, merging closely related sequences to remove PCR and sequencing errors. V, D and J gene segments were assigned by aligning CDR3 sequences to IMGT reference sequences. Each retained sequence needed at least a six-nucleotide match to both a V gene segment and a J gene segment. Rearrangements were classified as productive when the CDR3 lacked stop codons and remained in frame with V and J, and all other rearrangements were classified as non-productive. CDR3 was defined according to IMGT convention as the region running from the second conserved V-encoded cysteine to the conserved J-encoded phenylalanine. The earlier analysis of 587 of the donors excluded sequences that lacked an unambiguous match to a single V gene segment. In an earlier analysis of some 590 of the donors, a V segment was called functional when productive rearrangements were above 56.7%, and segregating when the standard deviation between donors exceeded 5%. A statistical classification framework was built to diagnose cytomegalovirus status from the catalog of TCR beta chain sequences. V and J gene assignment, in a later analysis, came from comparing TCR nucleotide sequences with IMGT/GENE-DB human TR gene sequences. The TCRdist pipeline was used in a later analysis to assign CDR3 sequences and most-parsimonious VDJ recombination scenarios. A later analysis defined each TCR beta chain by its CDR3 amino acid sequence plus V-gene family, and excluded reads lacking a unique V-gene family. As a way to deal with suspected cross-contamination and a sequencing artifact, a later analysis dropped 450 to 600 nucleotide sequences that were highly shared and had low generation probability. For each public chain, a later analysis derived a clonal expansion index from normalized ranks of inferred template counts within each repertoire. In a later analysis, generation probabilities were computed with a VDJ recombination model fitted to out-of-frame rearrangements, and the resulting probabilities were checked against IGoR. Hypergeometric tests were used in a later analysis to score TCR-TCR, TCR-HLA and TCR-CMV co-occurrence, with a repertoire-size bias correction applied to the TCR pairs. In a later analysis, false discovery rates were estimated by permuting HLA or CMV assignments 20 times. In a later analysis, co-occurring TCRs were grouped with DBSCAN, and TCRdist sequence similarity was added when clustering was performed within HLA-allele-positive subsets. Co-occurrence clustering excluded repertoires with fewer than 30,000 or more than 120,000 public chains, plus five with anomalous nucleotide sharing. Entries here come from immuneACCESS through TCRdb and include only in-frame sequences with V and J called. Some clones fail to appear in such tables; in the studies checked, an unresolved V gene covers under half of the shortfall, and the cause of the remainder is unknown. D and trimming were read from the DNA, whereas the V and J calls and clone size are those reported in that table. Across this sample there are 150,000 to 180,000 clones, with around 75% seen only once. 7.5% to 9% of the sample rests with the top ten.

This clone is a singleton in its sample. Its antigen target is currently unknown. Base qualities are missing; no much larger clone stands one base away. The cohort was made up of 500 to 850 healthy bone marrow donors. All cohort members were sampled while nominally healthy, although unrecorded immune exposures were likely present. The donor was CMV seropositive and was included in the group of some 290 seropositive cohort members. Each donor provided a peripheral blood sample, and peripheral blood mononuclear cells were used for TCR beta sequencing. Genomic DNA extraction from the blood cell samples was performed with the Qiagen DNeasy Blood Extraction Kit.

The sequencing sample was made of PBMCs. The chain joins TRBV29-1 to TRBJ2-2, with a tentative D gene TRBD1 over 5 matching bases. The TCR originated in a man aged 30 to 45 in good health and CMV-seropositive. The CDR3 has the sequence CSVEGTKGGTGELFF. The DNA sequence is given as TGCAGCGTTGAAGGGACAAAAGGCGGCACCGGGGAGCTGTTTTTT.